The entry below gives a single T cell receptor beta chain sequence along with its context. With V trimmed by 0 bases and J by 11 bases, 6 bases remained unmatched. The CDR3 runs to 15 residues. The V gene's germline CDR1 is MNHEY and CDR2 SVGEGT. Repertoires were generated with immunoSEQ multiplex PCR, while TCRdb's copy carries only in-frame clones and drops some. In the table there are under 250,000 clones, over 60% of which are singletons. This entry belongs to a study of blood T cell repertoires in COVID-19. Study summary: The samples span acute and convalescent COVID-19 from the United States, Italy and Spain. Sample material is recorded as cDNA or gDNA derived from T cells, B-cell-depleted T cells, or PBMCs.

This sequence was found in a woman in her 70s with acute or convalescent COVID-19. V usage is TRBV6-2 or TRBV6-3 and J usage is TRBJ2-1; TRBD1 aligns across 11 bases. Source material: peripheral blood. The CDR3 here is CASSYSGQGALKQFF. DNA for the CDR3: TGTGCCAGCAGTTACTCAGGACAGGGGGCCTTAAAGCAGTTCTTC.